These T cell receptor beta chains were read from a single sample in a study of T cells in Graves' hyperthyroidism and ophthalmopathy. MiXCR was run by TCRdb on the multiplex PCR reads, yielding one entry per CDR3 protein. The sample shows approximately 640,000 distinct CDR3 sequences, about 18% of them seen only once. Specimen: blood. These receptor sequences come from a man aged 50-59 years with Graves' hyperthyroidism. CDR3s include the opening cysteine and the closing phenylalanine or tryptophan. The order of the fields is CDR3 protein, CDR3 DNA, clone size, V gene, J gene, D gene. D genes are given only for firm matches. For some rows the clone size is stated as once, few or many, or as a class when expanded; others skip it.

CDR3 protein: CASSSGETVYYEQYF; CDR3 DNA: TGTGCCAGCAGCTCAGGGGAGACGGTGTACTACGAGCAGTACTTC; clone size: few; V gene: TRBV7-8; J gene: TRBJ2-7; D gene: .
CDR3 protein: CASSQDSREQFF; CDR3 DNA: TGTGCCAGCAGCCAAGACTCCCGAGAGCAGTTCTTC; clone size: many; V gene: TRBV7-3; J gene: TRBJ2-1; D gene: .
CDR3 protein: CSVEAGGTEAFF; CDR3 DNA: TGCAGCGTTGAGGCAGGGGGGACTGAAGCTTTCTTT; clone size: .; V gene: TRBV29-1; J gene: TRBJ1-1; D gene: TRBD1
CDR3 protein: CASSQDWTSGKTGELFF; CDR3 DNA: TGTGCCAGCAGCCAAGATTGGACTAGCGGGAAAACCGGGGAGCTGTTTTTT; clone size: few; V gene: TRBV14; J gene: TRBJ2-2; D gene: TRBD2
CDR3 protein: CASSLGSFLALYNEQFF; CDR3 DNA: TGTGCCAGCAGTTTGGGTTCCTTTCTAGCGTTGTACAATGAGCAGTTCTTC; clone size: many; V gene: TRBV12-3/TRBV12-4; J gene: TRBJ2-1; D gene: .
CDR3 protein: CASSRDSLNSPLHF; CDR3 DNA: TGTGCCAGCAGCAGGGACAGTCTAAATTCACCCCTCCACTTT; clone size: .; V gene: TRBV6-1; J gene: TRBJ1-6; D gene: TRBD1
CDR3 protein: CASSKPRGQGVTGELFF; CDR3 DNA: TGTGCCAGCAGCAAACCGAGGGGACAGGGGGTCACCGGGGAGCTGTTTTTT; clone size: few; V gene: TRBV7-2; J gene: TRBJ2-2; D gene: TRBD1
CDR3 protein: CASSPRGSTYEQYF; CDR3 DNA: TGTGCCAGCAGCCCCAGGGGGTCTACCTACGAGCAGTACTTC; clone size: many; V gene: TRBV27; J gene: TRBJ2-7; D gene: TRBD1
CDR3 protein: CASSLKYTANTGELFF; CDR3 DNA: TGTGCCAGCAGCTTGAAATACACCGCGAACACCGGGGAGCTGTTTTTT; clone size: many; V gene: TRBV11-2; J gene: TRBJ2-2; D gene: .
CDR3 protein: CSVTDRNYGYTF; CDR3 DNA: TGCAGCGTAACAGACAGAAACTATGGCTACACCTTC; clone size: .; V gene: TRBV29-1; J gene: TRBJ1-2; D gene: .